This T cell receptor beta chain was captured in a study of monozygotic twins with cystic fibrosis. The overall study: Around 3 micrograms of fragmented DNA underwent roughly 15 PCR cycles for library preparation.

Whole-study results and caveats: V usage most resembled the co-twin in 13 of 16 pairs. Unrelated CF individuals shared fewer identical clonotypes than monozygotic CF twins. The repertoire was suggested to be naive-dominated, clonality median around 0.0093.

Libraries were prepared by immunoSEQ multiplex PCR; TCRdb keeps only in-frame clonotypes and omits some of them. The sample contains about 14,000 clones, more than 80% of which appear only once. Details on this clone: Its antigen remains unknown.

V was pared by 1 base and J by 5 bases, with 8 bases between. The germline CDR1 and CDR2 sequences are MNHNS and SASEGT. The CDR3 length is 13 residues. The chain joins TRBV6-1 to TRBJ1-1; D ambiguous. The TCR was taken from a boy younger than 18 with cystic fibrosis. The sequenced sample was blood. Here the CDR3 reads CASSEVEETEAFF. CDR3 nucleotides: TGTGCCAGCAGTGAAGTCGAGGAGACTGAAGCTTTCTTT.